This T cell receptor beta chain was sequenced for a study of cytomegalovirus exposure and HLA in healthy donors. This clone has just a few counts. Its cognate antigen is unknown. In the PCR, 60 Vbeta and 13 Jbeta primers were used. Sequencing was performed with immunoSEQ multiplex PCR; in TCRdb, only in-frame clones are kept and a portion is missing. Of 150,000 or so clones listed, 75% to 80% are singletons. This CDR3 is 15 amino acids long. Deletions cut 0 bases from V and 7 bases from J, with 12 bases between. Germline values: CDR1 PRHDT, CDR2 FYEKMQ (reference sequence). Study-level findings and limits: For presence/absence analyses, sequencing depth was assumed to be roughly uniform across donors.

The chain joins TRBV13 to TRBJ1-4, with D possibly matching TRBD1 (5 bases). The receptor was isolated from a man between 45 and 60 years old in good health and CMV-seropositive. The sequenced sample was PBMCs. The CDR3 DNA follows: TGTGCCAGCAGCTTAGGAGGGGCTAGCGGTGAAAAACTGTTTTTT. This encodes CASSLGGASGEKLFF.